The subject of this entry is one T cell receptor beta chain. TCRdb reanalysed the RT-PCR reads using MiXCR and keeps one entry per CDR3 protein. Of around 200,000 distinct CDR3 sequences listed, more than 35% are singletons. V dropped 0 bases and J dropped 5 bases, with 16 bases sitting between them. Germline assignment: CDR1 DFQATT and CDR2 SNEGSKA (reference sequence). This CDR3 region has 15 residues. This record comes from a study of patients and donors after allogeneic stem cell transplantation. The chain recombines TRBV20-1 with TRBJ1-2, with D perhaps TRBD1 (5 bases). Material: blood, either unsorted or a sorted T cell fraction (not recorded which). The receptor was isolated from a human donor who was either an allogeneic HSCT recipient or a stem cell or donor lymphocyte infusion donor (not recorded which). It is not recorded whose cells these are; they may come from a transplant donor. CDR3 protein: CSARDYGGEAYGYTF. CDR3 nucleotide sequence: TGCAGTGCTAGAGATTACGGGGGAGAGGCGTATGGCTACACCTTC.